Below are 30 T cell receptor beta chains sequenced from a single sample in a study of PD-L1 blockade in urothelial cancer. The time point was: peripheral blood 6 weeks after treatment start. Method: immunoSEQ multiplex PCR; TCRdb's copy keeps in-frame clones and lacks some. Of tens of thousands of clones listed, around 86% are singletons. The sequencing used PBMCs, collected around atezolizumab (anti-PD-L1) treatment. These receptors were taken from a man aged 55 to 69 with urothelial cancer.

The chain combines TRBV7-3 with TRBJ2-7; 7 nucleotides agree with TRBD1. J lost 0 bases, V lost 3 bases, and 11 bases had no gene match. From germline, CDR1 is SGHTA and CDR2 FQGTGA. CDR3 size: 17 residues. In nucleotides, the CDR3 is TGTGCCAGCAGCTTCGGTCGGGACAGCCACCGCTCCTACGAGCAGTACTTC. This sequence encodes CASSFGRDSHRSYEQYF.

This chain uses TRBV5-8 with TRBJ1-2; 12 bases line up with TRBD1. Germline V lookup: CDR1 SGHTS, CDR2 YDEGEE. V lost 6 bases to trimming and J lost 2 bases; unmatched junction nucleotides: 2. The CDR3 has 14 residues. The CDR3 bases are TGTGCCAGCAAGGGACAGGGGGCGAACTATGGCTACACCTTC. Translated, it gives CASKGQGANYGYTF.

This chain uses TRBV7-2 with TRBJ1-2; tentative D call: TRBD1 (6 bases). The germline gives CDR1 SGHTA, CDR2 FQGNSA. Trimming shortened V by 4 bases and J by 0 bases, and 9 bases separated the two germline ends. This CDR3 contains 14 residues. CDR3 amino acids: CASSSDRTNYGYTF. CDR3 in DNA: TGTGCCAGCAGCTCGGACAGAACTAACTATGGCTACACCTTC.

V usage is TRBV10-1 and J usage is TRBJ2-1; D is ambiguous. This CDR3 region has 13 residues. CDR1 and CDR2 (germline): WNHNN, SYGVQD (reference sequence). Trimming took 1 base from V and 12 from J, leaving 13 bases between them. The DNA for the CDR3 is TGCGCCAGCAGTGAGTTTCCCCGAGGTGGGCAGTTCTTC. This gives the protein CASSEFPRGGQFF.

This clone has a single count. The chain uses TRBV4-2 and TRBJ2-4, with 10 bases fitting TRBD2. V lost 0 bases, J lost 0 bases, and 2 bases stayed unmatched. Germline V gene sequence: CDR1 LGHNA, CDR2 YNFKEQ. There are 17 residues in the CDR3. The CDR3: CASSQDSGGKAKNIQYF. The CDR3 DNA sequence: TGTGCCAGCAGCCAAGATAGCGGGGGGAAAGCCAAAAACATTCAGTACTTC.

The chain employs TRBV11-2 and TRBJ2-1; D not certain. The CDR3 covers 11 residues. The germline V and J ends were trimmed by 4 bases and 8 bases, with 6 bases remaining between them. CDR1 and CDR2 from the germline V gene are SGHAT and FQNNGV. The chain's CDR3 is CASSWRHEQFF. In nucleotides, the CDR3 is TGTGCCAGCAGCTGGCGGCATGAGCAGTTCTTC.

The CDR3 region has the DNA TGCAGCGCCGCTGGGACTAGCGGAAAAGAGACCCAGTACTTC. Translation: CSAAGTSGKETQYF. The chain employs TRBV29-1 and TRBJ2-5; 11 bases match TRBD2. The CDR3 contains 14 residues. Germline V gene lookup returns CDR1 SQVTM and CDR2 ANQGSEA. Unmatched junction bases numbered 7, after V lost 7 bases and J lost 3 bases.

CDR3 coding DNA: TGTGCCAGCAGCTTAATAGCGGGGGGGCCCCACGAGCAGTACTTC. It specifies CASSLIAGGPHEQYF. The rearrangement joins TRBV7-3 to TRBJ2-7; 11 bases align to TRBD2. V lost 1 base, J lost 5 bases, and 4 bases stayed unmatched. The CDR3 is 15 amino acids. Germline assignment: CDR1 SGHTA and CDR2 FQGTGA.

The rearrangement joins TRBV4-1 to TRBJ2-3, with TRBD2 matching over 9 bases. The CDR3 is made up of 18 amino acids. Trimming removed 4 bases from V and 7 bases from J; junction bases left unmatched: 18. CDR1 and CDR2 (germline): MGHRA, YSYEKL. In DNA, the CDR3 is TGCGCCAGCAGCCCAGGCGGGCTAGCGGGGACCCCCGTGAATACGCAGTATTTT. Its protein product is CASSPGGLAGTPVNTQYF.

The chain uses TRBV28 and TRBJ1-2; the match to TRBD1 covers 11 bases. CDR1 is MDHEN and CDR2 is SYDVKM in the germline V gene. This CDR3 comprises 16 residues. J gave up 3 bases and V 1 base, and 4 bases lay outside the gene matches. The DNA of the CDR3 is TGTGCCAGCAGTTTATCTCTGGGACAGGGGGACTATGGCTACACCTTC. Translating it yields CASSLSLGQGDYGYTF.

This clone was seen just once. V is TRBV11-2 and J is TRBJ2-5; possible D gene TRBD1, 6 bases. Germline CDR1 is SGHAT and CDR2 is FQNNGV. The CDR3 consists of 13 residues. Trimming took 6 bases from V and 2 from J, leaving 10 bases between them. Here the CDR3 reads CASRFDRQETQYF. Written as DNA, the CDR3 is TGTGCCAGCAGATTCGACAGGCAAGAGACCCAGTACTTC.

The chain recombines TRBV5-1 with TRBJ2-1, with 10 bases identical to TRBD2. The germline V gene encodes CDR1 SGHRS and CDR2 YFSETQ. This CDR3 is 15 amino acids long. Trimming removed 5 bases from V and 4 bases from J; junction bases left unmatched: 6. This CDR3 is CASRESGGAYNEQFF. CDR3 DNA: TGCGCCAGCAGGGAGAGCGGGGGGGCTTACAATGAGCAGTTCTTC.

The chain employs TRBV2 and TRBJ1-1, with 7 bases lining up with TRBD1. V lost 7 bases to trimming and J lost 1 base; unmatched junction nucleotides: 6. In germline, CDR1 is SNHLY, CDR2 FYNNEI. The length of the CDR3 is 14 residues. The CDR3 sequence: CASKKQGQNTEAFF. As DNA, the CDR3 is TGTGCCAGCAAGAAACAGGGGCAGAACACTGAAGCTTTCTTT.

V is TRBV5-1 and J is TRBJ1-1; no definite D call. Germline V gives CDR1 SGHRS, CDR2 YFSETQ. V was cut by 0 bases and J by 1 base, with 16 bases left in between. CDR3 length: 17 amino acids. The CDR3 spells CASSLVGAHPSNTEAFF. The CDR3 nucleotides read TGCGCCAGCAGCTTGGTTGGAGCCCACCCCTCGAACACTGAAGCTTTCTTT.

This clone turned up a few times. This chain links TRBV28 with TRBJ1-3; D may be TRBD1 (6 bases). Germline-derived CDR1 and CDR2 are MDHEN and SYDVKM. The CDR3 consists of 15 residues. Trimming removed 6 bases from V and 4 bases from J, with 16 bases in between. CDR3 protein: CASRNEDRSGNTIYF. The DNA for the CDR3 is TGTGCCAGCAGAAACGAAGACAGGTCCGGAAACACCATATATTTT.

The CDR3 sequence: CASSLASGGPNEQFF. In nucleotides, the CDR3 is TGTGCCAGCAGCTTAGCTAGCGGGGGGCCTAATGAGCAGTTCTTC. The chain combines TRBV7-9 with TRBJ2-1; 10 bases fit TRBD2. V gave up 0 bases and J gave up 7 bases; unmatched junction bases: 3. The CDR3 has 15 amino acids. CDR1 and CDR2 (germline): SEHNR, FQNEAQ (reference sequence).

The chain joins TRBV18 to TRBJ1-3; no firm D call. CDR1 is KGHSH, CDR2 LQKENI, per germline. The CDR3 runs to 16 residues. Trimming pared 6 bases from V and 2 bases from J, leaving 17 bases between. In DNA form, the CDR3 reads TGTGCCAGCTCCCCCACTCTCGGGTCCACTGGAAACACCATATATTTT. Residues: CASSPTLGSTGNTIYF.

This clone was counted only a few times. The chain uses TRBV5-1 and TRBJ1-5, with D unresolved. CDR3 length equals 13 residues. The V end was cut by 1 base, the J end by 6 bases, with 8 bases between. Germline V gives CDR1 SGHRS, CDR2 YFSETQ. CDR3 sequence reads: CASSLFGSQPQHF. The CDR3 nucleotides read TGCGCCAGCAGCTTGTTTGGGAGTCAGCCCCAGCATTTT.

The V and J genes are TRBV4-2 and TRBJ2-1; tentative D call: TRBD1 (5 bases). V shed 1 base and J shed 1 base, with 5 bases lying between them. CDR1 and CDR2 from the germline V gene are LGHNA and YNFKEQ. This CDR3 spans 14 amino acids. CDR3 protein: CASSQGQSYNEQFF. CDR3 nucleotide sequence: TGTGCCAGCAGCCAAGGACAGTCCTACAATGAGCAGTTCTTC.

CDR3 coding DNA: TGTGCCAGCAGTACAGGTACCGACAATTCACCCCTCCACTTT. Amino acid sequence: CASSTGTDNSPLHF. J is TRBJ1-6 and V is TRBV25-1, with D possibly being TRBD1 (5 bases). CDR3 length equals 14 residues. The V end was cut by 5 bases, the J end by 7 bases, with 12 bases between. CDR1 and CDR2 from the germline V gene are MGHDK and SYGVNS.

The chain's CDR3 is CASSRGLQGETQYF. CDR3 coding DNA: TGTGCCAGCAGCCGGGGCCTACAGGGGGAGACCCAGTACTTC. This chain links TRBV5-8 with TRBJ2-5, with 7 bases that match TRBD1. The CDR3 runs to 14 residues. V trimming: 4 bases; J trimming: 5 bases; junction bases outside the gene matches: 8. Germline CDR1 and CDR2: SGHTS and YDEGEE.

CDR3 nucleotides: TGTGCCAGTAGTATACGCCCTACGGGGCGGGGGGGGGTACAAGAGACCCAGTACTTC. The encoded protein is CASSIRPTGRGGVQETQYF. The chain is built from TRBV19 and TRBJ2-5; 9 bases fit TRBD2. V dropped 2 bases and J dropped 2; count of bases not matched to a gene: 15. This CDR3 is built from 19 residues. Germline CDR1 LNHDA, CDR2 SQIVND (reference sequence).

This chain connects TRBV11-3 to TRBJ2-3; 8 bases agree with TRBD2. The CDR3 contains 18 residues. Germline V lookup: CDR1 SGHNT, CDR2 YENEEA. The junction had 9 bases not matched to a gene; V was cut back by 1 base and J by 0 bases. The CDR3: CASSLGLLTGGSTDTQYF. The CDR3 nucleotides are TGTGCCAGCAGCTTAGGTCTCCTGACGGGGGGGAGCACAGATACGCAGTATTTT.

The rearrangement joins TRBV6-5 to TRBJ2-3, with 7 bases aligning to TRBD1. J gave up 4 bases and V 6 bases, and 4 bases lay outside the gene matches. CDR1 MNHEY and CDR2 SVGAGI come from the germline V gene. The CDR3 contains 13 residues. CDR3 sequence reads: CASSPTGADTQYF. CDR3 sequence (DNA): TGTGCCAGCAGCCCAACAGGGGCAGATACGCAGTATTTT.

CDR3 sequence: CASSAQGSLGQPQHF. The CDR3 region has the DNA TGTGCCAGCAGTGCTCAGGGCTCCCTCGGTCAGCCCCAGCATTTT. The V and J genes are TRBV6-1 and TRBJ1-5; D possibly corresponds to TRBD1 (5 bases). Per germline, CDR1 MNHNS and CDR2 SASEGT. The V and J ends lost 4 bases and 6 bases respectively, with 16 bases between them. The CDR3 sequence is 15 residues long.

This chain links TRBV19 with TRBJ1-5, with TRBD1 matching 8 bases. CDR1 and CDR2 (germline): LNHDA, SQIVND (reference sequence). V trimming: 7 bases; J trimming: 2 bases; junction bases outside the gene matches: 19. This CDR3 has 19 residues. The CDR3 spells CASTDAGTGGPAGNQPQHF. The DNA of the CDR3 is TGTGCCAGTACCGACGCCGGGACAGGCGGACCGGCGGGCAATCAGCCCCAGCATTTT.

The chain carries TRBV9 and TRBJ2-5, with no clear D. The CDR3 runs 13 residues. Germline loops: CDR1 SGDLS, CDR2 YYNGEE. V was pared by 2 bases and J by 3 bases, with 8 bases between. The CDR3 reads CASSVYTEETQYF. CDR3 in DNA: TGTGCCAGCAGCGTGTACACAGAAGAGACCCAGTACTTC.

Remarks on this clone: Other DNA sequences in this specimen translate into the identical CDR3. The chain carries TRBV4-1 and TRBJ2-5; TRBD1 matches 7 bases. The CDR3 is 15 residues long. Germline V gene data show CDR1 as MGHRA and CDR2 as YSYEKL. The V gene end was trimmed by 4 bases and the J gene end by 5 bases; junction bases not matched to a gene: 10. This chain's CDR3 is CASSLRTGREETQYF. The CDR3 DNA reads TGCGCCAGCAGCCTACGGACAGGTAGGGAGGAGACCCAGTACTTC.

V usage is TRBV7-9 and J usage is TRBJ1-4; 9 bases match TRBD1. The CDR3 sequence is 14 residues long. V gave up 5 bases and J gave up 5 bases; unmatched junction bases: 3. Germline V lookup: CDR1 SEHNR, CDR2 FQNEAQ (reference sequence). CDR3 sequence: CASSPQGANEKLFF. Here the CDR3 DNA reads TGTGCCAGCAGCCCACAGGGGGCGAATGAAAAACTGTTTTTT. Supplemented by reference TRBV7-9 and TRBJ1-4, the full variable domain reads DTGVSQNPRHKITKRGQNVTFRCDPISEHNRLYWYRQTLGQGPEFLTYFQNEAQLEKSRLLSDRFSAERPKGSFSTLEIQRTEQGDSAMYLCASSPQGANEKLFFGSGTQLSVL.

On this clone: Compared with germline, one end of the junction differs, possibly owing to a read error. This chain uses TRBV28 with TRBJ1-4, with no clear D. The CDR3 consists of 12 residues. Germline assignment: CDR1 MDHEN and CDR2 SYDVKM. The CDR3 sequence: CASNEASKKLFF. Written as DNA, the CDR3 is TGTGCAAGCAACGAGGCATCGAAAAAACTGTTTTTT.